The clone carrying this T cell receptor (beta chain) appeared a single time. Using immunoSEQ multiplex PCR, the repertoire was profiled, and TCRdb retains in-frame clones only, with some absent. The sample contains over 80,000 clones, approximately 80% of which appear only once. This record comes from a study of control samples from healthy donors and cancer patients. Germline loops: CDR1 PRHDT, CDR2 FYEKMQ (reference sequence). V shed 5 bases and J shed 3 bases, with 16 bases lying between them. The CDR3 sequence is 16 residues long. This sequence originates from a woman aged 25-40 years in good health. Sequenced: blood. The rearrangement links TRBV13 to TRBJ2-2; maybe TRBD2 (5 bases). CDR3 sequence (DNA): TGTGCCAGCAGCCCCCGGGCGGTCGGGGACACCGGGGAGCTGTTTTTT. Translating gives CASSPRAVGDTGELFF.